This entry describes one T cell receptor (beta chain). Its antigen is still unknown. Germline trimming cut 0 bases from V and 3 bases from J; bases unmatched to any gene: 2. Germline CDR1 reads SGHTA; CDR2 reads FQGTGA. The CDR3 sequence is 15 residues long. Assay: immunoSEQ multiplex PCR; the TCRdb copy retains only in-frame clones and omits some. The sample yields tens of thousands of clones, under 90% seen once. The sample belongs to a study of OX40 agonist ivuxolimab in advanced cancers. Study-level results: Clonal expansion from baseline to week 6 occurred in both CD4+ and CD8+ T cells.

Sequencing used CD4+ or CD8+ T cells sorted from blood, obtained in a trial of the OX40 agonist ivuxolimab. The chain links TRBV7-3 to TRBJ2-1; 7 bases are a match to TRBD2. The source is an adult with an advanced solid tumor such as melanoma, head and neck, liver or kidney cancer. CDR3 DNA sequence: TGTGCCAGCAGCTTAACGGCTAGCGGCTACAATGAGCAGTTCTTC. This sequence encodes CASSLTASGYNEQFF.